This entry lists 10 T cell receptor beta chains sequenced from one sample in a study of blood T cell repertoires in COVID-19. Repertoires were generated with immunoSEQ multiplex PCR, while TCRdb's copy carries only in-frame clones and drops some. The sample has around 230,000 clones, 70% to 90% seen once. The sample was peripheral blood. These receptors all stem from a man aged 25-45 years who had recovered from COVID-19.

About this clone: Other DNA sequences from this sample encode an identical CDR3 as well. The chain combines TRBV11-3 with TRBJ2-5; weak D call: TRBD2 (5 bases). With 0 bases removed from V and 3 bases from J, the gap between germline ends came to 5 bases. Germline V gene lookup returns CDR1 SGHNT and CDR2 YENEEA. The length of the CDR3 is 13 residues. The CDR3 spells CASSLDGEETQYF. CDR3 sequence (DNA): TGTGCCAGCAGCTTAGACGGGGAAGAGACCCAGTACTTC.

V usage is TRBV6-5 and J usage is TRBJ1-2; D gene uncertain. V dropped 6 bases and J dropped 7 bases, with 18 bases sitting between them. Germline V gives CDR1 MNHEY, CDR2 SVGAGI. This CDR3 spans 14 amino acids. This CDR3 is CASSPRTQTSGYTF. As DNA, the CDR3 is TGTGCCAGCAGCCCCCGAACACAAACATCTGGCTACACCTTC.

The rearrangement joins TRBV9 to TRBJ1-2; TRBD1 matches 10 bases. Germline trimming cut 3 bases from V and 6 bases from J; bases unmatched to any gene: 8. This CDR3 spans 15 amino acids. From germline, CDR1 is SGDLS and CDR2 YYNGEE. The CDR3 spells CASSAHQDRGDGYTF. In nucleotides, the CDR3 is TGTGCCAGCAGCGCGCACCAGGACAGGGGGGATGGCTACACCTTC.

The CDR3 spells CASSQLTGGVSYEQYF. The DNA of the CDR3 is TGTGCCAGCTCCCAGCTTACAGGGGGGGTGTCCTACGAGCAGTACTTC. This chain connects TRBV18 to TRBJ2-7, with D possibly being TRBD1 (8 bases). This CDR3 has 16 amino acids. The ends were cut back, 6 bases at V and 1 base at J, with 19 bases in the middle. Germline V gives CDR1 KGHSH, CDR2 LQKENI.

V gene TRBV12-3 or TRBV12-4 combines with J gene TRBJ2-5; D is unclear. The ends were cut back, 1 base at V and 7 bases at J, with 7 bases in the middle. The CDR3 is made up of 12 amino acids. CDR3 nucleotide sequence: TGTGCCAGCAGTTTAGGTGTGGCGACCCAGTACTTC. This sequence encodes CASSLGVATQYF.

This chain connects TRBV4-3 to TRBJ2-5, with D tentatively TRBD2 (5 bases). The germline gives CDR1 LGHNA, CDR2 YSLEER. The CDR3 loop spans 15 amino acids. Trimming stripped 0 bases from V and 5 bases from J, with 13 bases between. The CDR3 region has the DNA TGCGCCAGCAGCCAAGATAGCGCCCCGGTGGAGACCCAGTACTTC. Translation: CASSQDSAPVETQYF.

The rearrangement links TRBV29-1 to TRBJ2-3, with D possibly matching TRBD2 (5 bases). Between the trimmed V and J ends, which lost 3 bases and 1 base, there was a span of 8 bases. Germline values: CDR1 SQVTM, CDR2 ANQGSEA. The CDR3 loop spans 13 amino acids. Written as DNA, the CDR3 is TGCAGCGTTGATATCGGGGGCACAGATACGCAGTATTTT. It is translated as CSVDIGGTDTQYF.

The chain links TRBV19 to TRBJ1-4; 11 bases line up with TRBD1. With 10 bases clipped from V and 2 bases from J, the junction kept 6 bases outside the gene matches. There are 15 residues in the CDR3. Germline lookup yields CDR1 LNHDA and CDR2 SQIVND (reference sequence). The CDR3 protein is CATGQGALTNEKLFF. The CDR3 coding sequence is TGTGCCACCGGACAGGGGGCGCTTACTAATGAAAAACTGTTTTTT.

The V call is TRBV3-1 (or the pseudogene TRBV3-2), the J call TRBJ1-1; D is undetermined. Trimming shortened V by 1 base and J by 1 base, and 10 bases separated the two germline ends. The CDR3 extends over 15 amino acids. Germline V lookup: CDR1 LGHDT, CDR2 YNNKEL (reference sequence). CDR3 protein: CASSQVPMWNTEAFF. The CDR3 nucleotides read TGTGCCAGCAGCCAAGTTCCCATGTGGAACACTGAAGCTTTCTTT.

The genes are TRBV10-1 and TRBJ2-3, with TRBD2 matching over 10 bases. The germline V gene has CDR1 WNHNN and CDR2 SYGVQD (reference sequence). This CDR3 contains 16 residues. V gave up 3 bases and J gave up 1 base; unmatched junction bases: 4. Written as DNA, the CDR3 is TGCGCCAGCAGTGAAGCCCTAGCGGGGGGCACAGATACGCAGTATTTT. Its protein is CASSEALAGGTDTQYF.